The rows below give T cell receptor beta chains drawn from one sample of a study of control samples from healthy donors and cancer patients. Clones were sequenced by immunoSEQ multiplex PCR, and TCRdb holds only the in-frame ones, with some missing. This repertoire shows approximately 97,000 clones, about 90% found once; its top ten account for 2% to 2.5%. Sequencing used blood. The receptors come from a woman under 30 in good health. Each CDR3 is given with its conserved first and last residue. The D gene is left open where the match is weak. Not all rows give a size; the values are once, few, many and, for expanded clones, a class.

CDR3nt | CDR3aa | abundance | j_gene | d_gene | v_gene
TGTGCCAGTAGTCCCTCCCTGACAGGCGAGCAGTACTTC | CASSPSLTGEQYF | . | TRBJ2-7 | . | TRBV19
TGTGCCTTGACAGGGGGTAGCTCTGGGGCCAACGTCCTGACTTTC | CALTGGSSGANVLTF | . | TRBJ2-6 | TRBD1 | TRBV30
TGTGCCAGCAGTCCTCGGACAGGGGGTGTGTCTGGGGCCAACGTCCTGACTTTC | CASSPRTGGVSGANVLTF | . | TRBJ2-6 | TRBD1 | TRBV27
TGTGCCAGCAGCTTAGTATTCCAGGGCTACGAGCAGTACTTC | CASSLVFQGYEQYF | . | TRBJ2-7 | . | TRBV7-2
TGTGCCAGCGCCACAGGGGGCTCCATGAACACTGAAGCTTTCTTT | CASATGGSMNTEAFF | . | TRBJ1-1 | TRBD1 | TRBV5-6
TGCGCCAGCAGCTTGCAGGGGAGGGCAGGGAACACTGAAGCTTTCTTT | CASSLQGRAGNTEAFF | once | TRBJ1-1 | . | TRBV5-1
TGTGCCAGGTCCAACACCGGGGAGCTGTTTTTT | CARSNTGELFF | . | TRBJ2-2 | . | TRBV2
TGTGCCAGCAGCCCGGGGGGGCCTGCAGATACGCAGTATTTT | CASSPGGPADTQYF | . | TRBJ2-3 | TRBD2 | TRBV6-4
TGTGCCAGCAGTGAAGCACAGGGCCCCGGGGAGCTGTTTTTT | CASSEAQGPGELFF | . | TRBJ2-2 | . | TRBV6-4
TGTGCCTGGAGTGGGCCTGGGTTAGGCACTGAAGCTTTCTTT | CAWSGPGLGTEAFF | . | TRBJ1-1 | . | TRBV30
TGCGCCAGCAGCTTGGGAGGGACAGCCTATTACGGGGAGCTGTTTTTT | CASSLGGTAYYGELFF | . | TRBJ2-2 | TRBD1 | TRBV5-1
TGCGCCAGCAGCCACCGAGCGGGGGGCCCCTACGAGCAGTACTTC | CASSHRAGGPYEQYF | . | TRBJ2-7 | TRBD2 | TRBV4-1
TGTGCCAGCAGCCCCCTTTCACGGACCTTAGGGGGAAAACTGTTTTTT | CASSPLSRTLGGKLFF | . | TRBJ1-4 | . | TRBV5-5
TGCAGCGTTGAGGCAGTGAGTCGGCTCTACACCTTC | CSVEAVSRLYTF | . | TRBJ1-2 | . | TRBV29-1
TGTGCCAGCAGCTTAGGGACAATCTATGAGCAGTTCTTC | CASSLGTIYEQFF | . | TRBJ2-1 | . | TRBV7-9
TGTGCTAGCAGCTTAGTTCGGGACGGACAAGAGACCCAGTACTTC | CASSLVRDGQETQYF | . | TRBJ2-5 | . | TRBV7-7
TGCGCCAGCAGCTTCAACAGGGCGGTAGCTTTCTTT | CASSFNRAVAFF | few | TRBJ1-1 | . | TRBV5-1
TGTGCCAGCAGCATCGGGAACACTGAAGCTTTCTTT | CASSIGNTEAFF | . | TRBJ1-1 | . | TRBV9
TGTGCCAGCAGTGGCAAGACAGGAGGGTCTTACAATGAGCAGTTCTTC | CASSGKTGGSYNEQFF | . | TRBJ2-1 | . | TRBV6-1
TGTGCCAGCAGCCAAGAATCAAGGACAGGCGTGTACAATGAGCAGTTCTTC | CASSQESRTGVYNEQFF | . | TRBJ2-1 | TRBD1 | TRBV3-1/TRBV3-2
TGTGCCAGTACCTCGACAGCAAACACTGAAGCTTTCTTT | CASTSTANTEAFF | . | TRBJ1-1 | . | TRBV19